The 17 T cell receptor beta chains presented below share a single source sample, sequenced in a study of T cell repertoires and HLA-DP antigens. No cognate antigen is known for these TCRs. Assay used: immunoSEQ multiplex PCR; TCRdb lists only in-frame clones, some missing. The sample holds approximately 89,000 clones, around 86% seen once. The sample comprised CD4+ T cells from PBMCs. Every receptor here comes from a man between 45 and 60 years old in good health and CMV-seronegative.

The chain links TRBV7-2 to TRBJ2-3, with TRBD2 identical over 8 bases. The CDR3 is 13 amino acids. After removal of 5 bases from V and 6 bases from J, the junction contained 4 bases not matched to a gene. Per germline, CDR1 SGHTA and CDR2 FQGNSA. The CDR3 spells CASSQGLADTQYF. The CDR3 DNA sequence: TGTGCCAGCAGCCAAGGACTAGCTGATACGCAGTATTTT.

J is TRBJ2-6 and V is TRBV19, with D possibly being TRBD1 or TRBD2 (7 bases each). CDR3 size: 16 residues. Germline values: CDR1 LNHDA, CDR2 SQIVND (reference sequence). Deletions cut 7 bases from V and 1 base from J, with 14 bases between. This CDR3 reads CASTYQGGSGANVLTF. In nucleotides, the CDR3 is TGTGCCAGTACCTACCAGGGGGGGTCTGGGGCCAACGTCCTGACTTTC.

This clone occurred a few times. The chain combines TRBV30 with TRBJ1-1; 8 nucleotides match TRBD1. Unmatched junction bases numbered 5, after V lost 1 base and J lost 1 base. The CDR3 covers 15 residues. Germline-derived CDR1 and CDR2 are GTSNPN and SVGIG (reference sequence). The CDR3 loop is CAWSGTGLSNTEAFF. CDR3 DNA: TGTGCCTGGAGTGGGACAGGGTTATCGAACACTGAAGCTTTCTTT.

This clone has only one observation. V usage is TRBV7-2 and J usage is TRBJ2-5; no definite D call. Germline V gene lookup returns CDR1 SGHTA and CDR2 FQGNSA. The CDR3 length is 13 residues. V lost 6 bases and J lost 5, with 13 bases in between. The CDR3: CASRPRAEETQYF. The CDR3 DNA is TGTGCCAGCAGACCTCGGGCGGAGGAGACCCAGTACTTC.

This clone was recorded once. The chain couples TRBV28 to TRBJ2-7; 10 bases align to TRBD2. The CDR3 is made up of 16 amino acids. V was clipped by 5 bases and J by 3 bases; unmatched bases: 10. Germline V gene sequence: CDR1 MDHEN, CDR2 SYDVKM. CDR3 loop: CASSPLAGAFLYEQYF. The CDR3 nucleotides are TGTGCCAGCAGTCCTCTAGCGGGAGCGTTCCTCTACGAGCAGTACTTC. Drawing the rest from reference TRBV28 and TRBJ2-7, the complete variable domain is DVKVTQSSRYLVKRTGEKVFLECVQDMDHENMFWYRQDPGLGLRLIYFSYDVKMKEKGDIPEGYSVSREKKERFSLILESASTNQTSMYLCASSPLAGAFLYEQYFGPGTRLTVT.

The count of this clone is one. The chain uses TRBV7-9 and TRBJ2-5, with D perhaps matching TRBD1 (5 bases). The CDR3 extends over 14 amino acids. V was clipped by 5 bases and J by 2 bases, with 12 bases between them. Germline CDR1 reads SEHNR; CDR2 reads FQNEAQ (reference sequence). The CDR3 spells CASSRSTEQETQYF. For the CDR3, the DNA is TGTGCCAGCAGCAGATCGACAGAGCAAGAGACCCAGTACTTC.

V and J are TRBV29-1 and TRBJ2-2, with D perhaps matching TRBD1 (5 bases). The CDR3 contains 12 residues. Deletions cut 7 bases from V and 2 bases from J, with 8 bases between. Germline assignment: CDR1 SQVTM and CDR2 ANQGSEA. CDR3 residues: CSGQFNTGELFF. As DNA, the CDR3 is TGCAGCGGACAGTTTAACACCGGGGAGCTGTTTTTT.

The V gene is TRBV5-1, the J gene TRBJ2-7; D perhaps matches TRBD2 (6 bases). Looked up from germline, CDR1 is SGHRS and CDR2 is YFSETQ. The CDR3 contains 13 residues. V was shortened by 0 bases and J by 3 bases, with 7 bases between the two germline ends. As DNA, the CDR3 is TGCGCCAGCAGCTTGGTTAGCGGCTACGAGCAGTACTTC. Translation gives CASSLVSGYEQYF.

The rearrangement joins TRBV27 to TRBJ2-3; D possibly uses TRBD1 or TRBD2 (6 bases each). V was pared by 8 bases and J by 0 bases, with 18 bases between. Germline V CDR1 and CDR2: MNHEY, SMNVEV (reference sequence). This CDR3 is built from 16 residues. CDR3 sequence (DNA): TGTGCCAGCGTGCGACGGGGGCCAATTAGCACAGATACGCAGTATTTT. Translation gives CASVRRGPISTDTQYF.

This chain uses TRBV7-8 with TRBJ1-1; 8 bases match TRBD1. The germline gives CDR1 SGHVS, CDR2 FQNEAQ. The CDR3 contains 17 residues. Unmatched junction bases numbered 15, after V lost 5 bases and J lost 4 bases. This CDR3 reads CASSLWGQGAVSTEAFF. CDR3 DNA sequence: TGTGCCAGCAGCCTTTGGGGGCAGGGGGCTGTGAGCACTGAAGCTTTCTTT.

The gene calls are TRBV6-1 and TRBJ2-5; possibly TRBD1 for D (6 bases). Trimming removed 2 bases from V and 4 bases from J, with 14 bases in between. This CDR3 comprises 15 residues. Germline V gene lookup returns CDR1 MNHNS and CDR2 SASEGT. This CDR3 reads CASSEPPGVVETQYF. CDR3 nucleotides: TGTGCCAGCAGTGAACCCCCAGGGGTGGTAGAGACCCAGTACTTC.

The V gene is TRBV5-1, the J gene TRBJ2-1; 14 nucleotides line up with TRBD2. Unmatched junction bases numbered 3, after V lost 4 bases and J lost 0 bases. There are 17 residues in the CDR3. Germline V gene data show CDR1 as SGHRS and CDR2 as YFSETQ. The CDR3 loop is CASSGGLAGGSYNEQFF. CDR3 nucleotides: TGCGCCAGCAGCGGCGGACTAGCGGGGGGCTCCTACAATGAGCAGTTCTTC.

This chain uses TRBV6-6 with TRBJ2-2; D possibly corresponds to TRBD1 (6 bases). Germline lookup yields CDR1 MNHNY and CDR2 SVGAGI (reference sequence). Trimming shortened V by 2 bases and J by 6 bases, and 13 bases separated the two germline ends. This CDR3 has 15 residues. CDR3 DNA: TGTGCCAGCAGTTACCGGAACAGGGACCCCGGGGAGCTGTTTTTT. It codes for CASSYRNRDPGELFF.

The V and J genes are TRBV29-1 and TRBJ2-3; TRBD2 is a possible D gene (6 bases). In germline, CDR1 is SQVTM, CDR2 ANQGSEA. The CDR3 loop spans 12 amino acids. The V end lost 3 bases, the J end lost 3 bases, and 7 bases lay between the germline ends. In DNA, the CDR3 is TGCAGCGTTGACGGGGGAACAGATACGCAGTATTTT. Residues: CSVDGGTDTQYF.

The V call is TRBV7-3, the J call TRBJ2-7, with no clear D. Trimming removed 1 base at V and 7 bases at J, with 14 bases between. The CDR3 runs to 14 residues. Germline V CDR1 and CDR2: SGHTA, FQGTGA. For the CDR3, the DNA is TGTGCCAGCAGCTTAAACCCCTCCTCTGGGGAGCAGTACTTC. Translating it yields CASSLNPSSGEQYF.

To note about this clone: This same CDR3 is encoded by further DNA sequences in the sample. This sequence joins TRBV9 and TRBJ1-2, with no clear D. The germline CDR1 and CDR2 sequences are SGDLS and YYNGEE. The germline V and J ends were trimmed by 3 bases and 4 bases, with 7 bases remaining between them. This CDR3 spans 12 amino acids. The CDR3: CASSGTGYGYTF. CDR3 DNA: TGTGCCAGCAGCGGAACGGGCTATGGCTACACCTTC.

The genes are TRBV7-6 and TRBJ1-1; D is uncertain. V was trimmed by 2 bases and J by 2 bases, leaving 9 bases between them. The CDR3 is made up of 14 amino acids. Germline CDR1 reads SGHVS; CDR2 reads FNYEAQ. CDR3 residues: CASSLKGENTEAFF. The CDR3, as DNA: TGTGCCAGCAGCTTAAAGGGTGAAAACACTGAAGCTTTCTTT. Full variable domain (remainder filled in from reference TRBV7-6 and TRBJ1-1): GAGVSQSPRYKVTKRGQDVALRCDPISGHVSLYWYRQALGQGPEFLTYFNYEAQQDKSGLPNDRFSAERPEGSISTLTIQRTEQRDSAMYRCASSLKGENTEAFFGQGTRLTVV.